The present entry profiles one TCR beta chain with its context. Its cognate antigen has yet to be identified. Base qualities were left out, and no much larger clone turns up one base away. TCRbeta CDR3 regions were amplified from genomic DNA by means of the immunoSEQ Assay, a bias-controlled multiplex PCR. In the source study's methods: The number of nucleated cells in each sample was estimated by amplification of reference gene primers within the assay. To quantify the absolute abundance of each unique TCRbeta CDR3 rearrangement, sequence reads were collapsed and filtered. For each sample, productive Simpson clonality was calculated as the square root of Simpson's diversity index over productive rearrangements. The table was pulled from immuneACCESS by TCRdb, which kept in-frame rearrangements only. Such tables lose some clones; where checked, under half of the loss comes from unresolved V genes, and the rest has no known cause. V and J calls plus clone size are reproduced from that table; the DNA served to infer D and trimming. In this sample the table shows 150,000 or so clones, approximately 80% of which occur a single time. The biggest ten clones account for about 3.1% of the sample.

This sample stems from a study of blood T cell repertoires in COVID-19 (dated by TCRdb to between 2020 and 2021). Concerning the study at large: The collaborator samples originated in the United States, Italy and Spain and spanned the acute and convalescent phases of COVID-19. Where available, HLA class I and class II types were taken from metadata supplied by the sample provider and were not determined by assay-based typing. Samples were obtained from the ongoing ImmuneRACE study (first 160 participants) and from 1,254 subjects provided by 6 global collaborators. The prospective study material was composed of cDNA or gDNA derived from T cells, B-cell-depleted T cells, or PBMCs. The repertoires were made available in a free public database intended to serve as a resource for research on the immune response to SARS-CoV-2. The dataset comprised deeply sampled blood TCRbeta repertoires from subjects exposed to, actively infected with, or recovered from COVID-19. Nearly every sample came with metadata listing a de-identified subject ID, COVID-19 status, age in years and sex.

Each collaborating institution followed its own protocols to collect whole blood in K2EDTA tubes. For TCRbeta analysis, collaborator samples were shipped as frozen whole blood, as isolated PBMCs, or as DNA extracted from either sample type. Compared with germline, V lacks 8 bases and J lacks 4 bases; bases without a gene match: 2. For CDR1 and CDR2, the germline V gene (reference sequence) lists MNHNY and SVGAGI. Counted from cysteine to phenylalanine, this CDR3 has 12 amino acids. Of the read, only the CDR3 DNA is kept; its 36 bases are in frame from base 1. The paper's findings and limits, for the study overall: How much clinical and demographic metadata was included differed by source and by participant, and the metadata was provided uncurated.

Sequencing used peripheral blood. In this chain, TRBV6-6 is recombined with TRBJ2-5, with 9 bases in between that match TRBD2. The receptor was isolated from a woman aged 40 to 55 with active or convalescent COVID-19. DNA sequence: TGTGCCAGCCAAGCGGGAGGAGAGACCCAGTACTTC. Its protein is CASQAGGETQYF.